This T cell receptor beta chain derives from a study of patients and donors after allogeneic stem cell transplantation. The sample holds many counts of this clonotype. This CDR3 comprises 13 residues. The germline V gene encodes CDR1 DFQATT and CDR2 SNEGSKA (reference sequence). The V end lost 6 bases, the J end lost 0 bases, and 12 bases lay between the germline ends. TCRdb called the RT-PCR reads again in MiXCR, with one record for every CDR3 protein. The table includes about 960,000 distinct CDR3 sequences, roughly 17% detected once. The V gene is TRBV20-1, the J gene TRBJ2-7; weak D call: TRBD2 (6 bases). The receptor was derived from a human donor who was either an allogeneic HSCT recipient or a stem cell or donor lymphocyte infusion donor (not recorded which). It is not recorded whose cells these are; they may come from a transplant donor. Sequencing used blood, either unsorted or a sorted T cell fraction (not recorded which). CDR3 sequence: CSALRGGSYEQYF. The CDR3 DNA reads TGCAGTGCCCTGCGGGGTGGCTCCTACGAGCAGTACTTC.